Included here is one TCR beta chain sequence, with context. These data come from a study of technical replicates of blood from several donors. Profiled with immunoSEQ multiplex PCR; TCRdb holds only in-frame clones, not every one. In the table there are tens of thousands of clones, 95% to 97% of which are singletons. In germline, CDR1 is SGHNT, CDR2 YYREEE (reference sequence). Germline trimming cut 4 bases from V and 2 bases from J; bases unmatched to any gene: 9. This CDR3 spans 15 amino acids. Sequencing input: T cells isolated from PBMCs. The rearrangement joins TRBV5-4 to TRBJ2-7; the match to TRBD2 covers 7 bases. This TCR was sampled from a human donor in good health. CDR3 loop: CASSPPLAGAYEQYF. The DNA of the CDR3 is TGTGCCAGCAGCCCCCCGTTGGCGGGGGCCTACGAGCAGTACTTC. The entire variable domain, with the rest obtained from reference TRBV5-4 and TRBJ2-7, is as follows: ETGVTQSPTHLIKTRGQQVTLRCSSQSGHNTVSWYQQALGQGPQFIFQYYREEENGRGNFPPRFSGLQFPNYSSELNVNALELDDSALYLCASSPPLAGAYEQYFGPGTRLTVT.